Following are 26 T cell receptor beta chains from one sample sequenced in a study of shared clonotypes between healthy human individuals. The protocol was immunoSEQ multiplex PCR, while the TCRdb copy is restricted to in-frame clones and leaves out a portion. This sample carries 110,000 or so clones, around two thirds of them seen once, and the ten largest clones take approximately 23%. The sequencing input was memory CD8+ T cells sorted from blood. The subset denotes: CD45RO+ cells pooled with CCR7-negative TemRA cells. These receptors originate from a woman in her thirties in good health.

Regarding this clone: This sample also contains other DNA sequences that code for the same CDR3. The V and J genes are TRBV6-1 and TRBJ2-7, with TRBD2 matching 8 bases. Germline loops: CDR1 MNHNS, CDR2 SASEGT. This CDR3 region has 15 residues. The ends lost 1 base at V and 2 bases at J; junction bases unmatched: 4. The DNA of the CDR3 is TGTGCCAGCAGTGAAGGGCCAGCGGGGGCCTACGAGCAGTACTTC. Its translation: CASSEGPAGAYEQYF.

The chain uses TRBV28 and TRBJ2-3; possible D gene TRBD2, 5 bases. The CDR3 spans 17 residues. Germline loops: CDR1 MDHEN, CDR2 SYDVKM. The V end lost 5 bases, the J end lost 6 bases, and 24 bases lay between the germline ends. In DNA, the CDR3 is TGTGCCAGCAGTCGGCTAGGCAGTTCTACTAGTGGGGATACGCAGTATTTT. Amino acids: CASSRLGSSTSGDTQYF.

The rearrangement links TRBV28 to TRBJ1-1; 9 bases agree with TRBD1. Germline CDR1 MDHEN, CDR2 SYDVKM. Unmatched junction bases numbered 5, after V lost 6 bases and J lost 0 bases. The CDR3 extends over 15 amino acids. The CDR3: CASSRQGEMNTEAFF. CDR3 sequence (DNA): TGTGCCAGCAGCAGACAGGGGGAGATGAACACTGAAGCTTTCTTT.

The CDR3 here is CASSPWAGSTDTQYF. CDR3 nucleotide sequence: TGTGCCAGCAGCCCCTGGGCGGGTAGCACAGATACGCAGTATTTT. The chain employs TRBV4-2 and TRBJ2-3; tentatively, D is TRBD2 (5 bases). Germline lookup yields CDR1 LGHNA and CDR2 YNFKEQ. CDR3 size: 15 residues. V was trimmed by 4 bases and J by 0 bases, leaving 11 bases between them.

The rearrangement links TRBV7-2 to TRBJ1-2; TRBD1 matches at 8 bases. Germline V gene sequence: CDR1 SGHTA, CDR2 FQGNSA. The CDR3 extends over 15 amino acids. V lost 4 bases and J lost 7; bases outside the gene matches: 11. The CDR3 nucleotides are TGTGCCAGCAGCTCGCGGACAGGGTTGTTGGGTGGCTACACCTTC. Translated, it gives CASSSRTGLLGGYTF.

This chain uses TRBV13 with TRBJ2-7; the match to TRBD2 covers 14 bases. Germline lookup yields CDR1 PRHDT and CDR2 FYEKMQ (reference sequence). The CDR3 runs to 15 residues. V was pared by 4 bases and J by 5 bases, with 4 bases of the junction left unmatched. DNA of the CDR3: TGTGCCAGCAGCTGGGGACTAGCGGGAGTAAACGAGCAGTACTTC. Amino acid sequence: CASSWGLAGVNEQYF.

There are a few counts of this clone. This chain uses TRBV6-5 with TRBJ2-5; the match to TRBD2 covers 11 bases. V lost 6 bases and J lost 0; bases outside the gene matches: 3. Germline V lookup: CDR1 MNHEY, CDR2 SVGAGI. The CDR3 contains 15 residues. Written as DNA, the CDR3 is TGTGCCAGCAGAGAGGGACTAGCGGACCAAGAGACCCAGTACTTC. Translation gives CASREGLADQETQYF.

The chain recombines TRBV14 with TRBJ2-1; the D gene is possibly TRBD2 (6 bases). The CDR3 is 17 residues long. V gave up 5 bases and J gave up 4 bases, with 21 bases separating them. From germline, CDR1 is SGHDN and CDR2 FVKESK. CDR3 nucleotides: TGTGCCAGCAGCACACACCGGGACTTTCATCGATACAATGAGCAGTTCTTC. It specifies CASSTHRDFHRYNEQFF.

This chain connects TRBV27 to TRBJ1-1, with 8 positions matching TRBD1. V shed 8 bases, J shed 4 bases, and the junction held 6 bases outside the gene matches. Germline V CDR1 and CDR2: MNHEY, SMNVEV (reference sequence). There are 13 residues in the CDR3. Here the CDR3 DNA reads TGTGCCAGCGGACAGACAGGGGCCACTGAAGCTTTCTTT. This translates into CASGQTGATEAFF.

The CDR3 DNA is TGTGCCAGCAGTCCCACGACAGCCACTAACTATGGCTACACCTTC. Encoded protein: CASSPTTATNYGYTF. The chain employs TRBV27 and TRBJ1-2; D is perhaps TRBD1 (5 bases). Germline V gene data show CDR1 as MNHEY and CDR2 as SMNVEV (reference sequence). The CDR3 contains 15 residues. The V and J ends lost 5 bases and 0 bases respectively, with 13 bases between them.

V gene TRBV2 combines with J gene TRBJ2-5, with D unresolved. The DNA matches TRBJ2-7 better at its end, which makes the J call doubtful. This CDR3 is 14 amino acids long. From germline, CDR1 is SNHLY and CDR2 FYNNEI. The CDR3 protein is CASSDSDVPYEQYF. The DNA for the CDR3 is TGTGCCAGCAGTGATTCAGACGTGCCCTACGAGCAGTACTTC.

The CDR3 nucleotides read TGTGCCAGCACCCCCGCCGACAAAGTCGGGACAGGGCGCACCGGGGAGCTGTTTTTT. As protein: CASTPADKVGTGRTGELFF. V is TRBV27 and J is TRBJ2-2; 9 bases align to TRBD1. The CDR3 consists of 19 residues. J was trimmed by 4 bases and V by 7 bases; bases with no gene match: 19. CDR1 and CDR2 (germline): MNHEY, SMNVEV (reference sequence).

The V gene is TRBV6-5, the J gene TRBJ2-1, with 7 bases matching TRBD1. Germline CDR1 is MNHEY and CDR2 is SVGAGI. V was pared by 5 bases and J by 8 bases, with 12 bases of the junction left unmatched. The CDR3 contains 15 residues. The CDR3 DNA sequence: TGTGCCAGCAGTCTGGGACAGCCTGCGACGGATGAGCAGTTCTTC. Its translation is CASSLGQPATDEQFF.

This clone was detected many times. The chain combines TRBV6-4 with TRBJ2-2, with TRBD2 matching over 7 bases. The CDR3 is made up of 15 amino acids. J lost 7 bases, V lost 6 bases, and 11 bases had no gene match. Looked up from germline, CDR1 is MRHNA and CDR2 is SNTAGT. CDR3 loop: CASSGVAGEIGELFF. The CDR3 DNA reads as TGTGCCAGCAGCGGTGTTGCGGGAGAGATCGGGGAGCTGTTTTTT.

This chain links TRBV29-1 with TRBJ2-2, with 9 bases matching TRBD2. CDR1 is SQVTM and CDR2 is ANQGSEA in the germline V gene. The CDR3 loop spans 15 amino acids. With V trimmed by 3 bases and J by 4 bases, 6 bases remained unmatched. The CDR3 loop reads CSVDPGLAGTGELFF. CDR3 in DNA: TGCAGCGTTGATCCGGGACTAGCTGGCACCGGGGAGCTGTTTTTT.

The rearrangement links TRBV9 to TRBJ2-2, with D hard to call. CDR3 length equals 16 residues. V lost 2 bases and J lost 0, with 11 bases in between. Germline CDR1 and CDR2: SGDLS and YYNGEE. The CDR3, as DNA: TGTGCCAGCAGCGTTAACATCCTCGCGAACACCGGGGAGCTGTTTTTT. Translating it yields CASSVNILANTGELFF.

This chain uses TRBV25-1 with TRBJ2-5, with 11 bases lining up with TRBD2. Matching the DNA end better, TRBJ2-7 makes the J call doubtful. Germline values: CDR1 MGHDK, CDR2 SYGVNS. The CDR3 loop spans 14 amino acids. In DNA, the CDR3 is TGTGCCAGCAGTGGGACTAGCGGGTACTACGAGCAGTACTTC. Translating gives CASSGTSGYYEQYF.

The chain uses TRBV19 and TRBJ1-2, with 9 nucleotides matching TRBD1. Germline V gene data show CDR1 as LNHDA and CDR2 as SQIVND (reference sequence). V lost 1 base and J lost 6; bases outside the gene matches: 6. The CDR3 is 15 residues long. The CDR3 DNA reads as TGTGCCAGTAGTATAGGGGACAGGGTTTCGAATGGCTACACCTTC. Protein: CASSIGDRVSNGYTF.

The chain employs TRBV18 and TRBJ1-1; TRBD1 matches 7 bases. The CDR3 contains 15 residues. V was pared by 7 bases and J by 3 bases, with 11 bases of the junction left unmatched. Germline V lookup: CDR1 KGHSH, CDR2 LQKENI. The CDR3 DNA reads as TGTGCCAGCTTCCGCCCTAAACAGGGGTACACTGAAGCTTTCTTT. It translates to CASFRPKQGYTEAFF.

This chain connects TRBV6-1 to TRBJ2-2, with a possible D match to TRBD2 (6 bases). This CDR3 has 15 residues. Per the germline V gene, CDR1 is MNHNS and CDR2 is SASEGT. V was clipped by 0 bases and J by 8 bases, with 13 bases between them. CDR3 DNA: TGTGCCAGCAGTGAAGCTATTACAGGAGGGGGGGAGCTGTTTTTT. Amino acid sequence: CASSEAITGGGELFF.

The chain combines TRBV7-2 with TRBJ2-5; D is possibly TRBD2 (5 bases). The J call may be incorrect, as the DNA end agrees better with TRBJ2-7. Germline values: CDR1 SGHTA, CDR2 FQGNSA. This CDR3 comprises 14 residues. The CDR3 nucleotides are TGTGCCAGCAGCTTAGCGCGCAGTAGCGACGAGCAGTACTTC. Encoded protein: CASSLARSSDEQYF.

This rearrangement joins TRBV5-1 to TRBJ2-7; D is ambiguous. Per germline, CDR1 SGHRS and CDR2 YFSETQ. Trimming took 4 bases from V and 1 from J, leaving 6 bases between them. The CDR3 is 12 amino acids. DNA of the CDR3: TGCGCCAGCAGCCGGCCGTCCTACGAGCAGTACTTC. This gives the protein CASSRPSYEQYF.

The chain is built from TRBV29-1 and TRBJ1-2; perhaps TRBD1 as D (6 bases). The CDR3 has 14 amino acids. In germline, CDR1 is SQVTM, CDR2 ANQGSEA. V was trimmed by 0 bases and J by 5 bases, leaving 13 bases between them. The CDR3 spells CSVEDHPGVYGYTF. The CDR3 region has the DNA TGCAGCGTTGAAGATCATCCAGGGGTTTATGGCTACACCTTC.

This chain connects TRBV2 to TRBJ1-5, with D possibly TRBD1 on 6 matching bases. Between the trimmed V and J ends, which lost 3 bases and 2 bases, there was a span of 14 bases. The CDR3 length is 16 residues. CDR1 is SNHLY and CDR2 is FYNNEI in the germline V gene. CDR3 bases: TGTGCCAGCAGTGACACAGGGACCCTGCGCAATCAGCCCCAGCATTTT. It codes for CASSDTGTLRNQPQHF.

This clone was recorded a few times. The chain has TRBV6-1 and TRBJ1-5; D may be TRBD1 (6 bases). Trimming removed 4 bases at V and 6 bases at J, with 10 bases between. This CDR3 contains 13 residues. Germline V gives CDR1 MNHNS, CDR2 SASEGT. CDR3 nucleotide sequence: TGTGCCAGCAGTGCAGGGGATGCTCAGCCCCAGCATTTT. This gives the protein CASSAGDAQPQHF.

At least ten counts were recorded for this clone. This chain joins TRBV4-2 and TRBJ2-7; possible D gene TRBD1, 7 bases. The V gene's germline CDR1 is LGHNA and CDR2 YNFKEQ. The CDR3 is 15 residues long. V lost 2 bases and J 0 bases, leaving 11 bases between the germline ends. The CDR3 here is CASSQTRGVSYEQYF. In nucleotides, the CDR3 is TGTGCCAGCAGCCAAACCAGGGGGGTCTCCTACGAGCAGTACTTC.